Each of the 16 T cell receptor beta chains below was sequenced from the same sample in a study of CD4 T cell repertoires in COVID-19. Here immunoSEQ multiplex PCR was the method, and the copy in TCRdb shows in-frame clones only, minus some. The sample carries about 75,000 clones, around four fifths recorded once. The sample in question was CD4+ T cells from peripheral blood, obtained after recovery from COVID-19. These receptors were obtained from a human donor who had COVID-19.

V gene TRBV2 combines with J gene TRBJ2-5, with D possibly being TRBD1 or TRBD2 (5 bases each). Germline V gene sequence: CDR1 SNHLY, CDR2 FYNNEI. Trimming took 6 bases from V and 9 from J, leaving 17 bases between them. The CDR3 is 13 residues long. The CDR3 DNA reads TGTGCCAGCAGGGGGTTCGGGGACGGGGCCCAGTACTTC. Its protein is CASRGFGDGAQYF.

The chain joins TRBV6-4 to TRBJ1-5, with D unresolved. Looked up from germline, CDR1 is MRHNA and CDR2 is SNTAGT. The V end lost 5 bases, the J end lost 3 bases, and 11 bases lay between the germline ends. The CDR3 spans 14 residues. The CDR3 loop is CASSPEGVNQPQHF. The CDR3 nucleotides read TGTGCCAGCAGTCCCGAGGGAGTCAATCAGCCCCAGCATTTT.

There are a few counts of this clone. Different DNA sequences within this sample yield the same CDR3. The J gene is TRBJ1-2, the V gene TRBV5-1; no firm D call. Germline V gene data show CDR1 as SGHRS and CDR2 as YFSETQ. V was pared by 0 bases and J by 2 bases, with 8 bases between. The CDR3 totals 14 residues. This CDR3 is CASSLDDTNYGYTF. The DNA for the CDR3 is TGCGCCAGCAGCTTGGACGATACCAACTATGGCTACACCTTC.

The CDR3 sequence is CASSIVGGRAYNEQFF. The CDR3 DNA sequence: TGTGCCAGTAGTATAGTAGGCGGGAGGGCCTACAATGAGCAGTTCTTC. The chain uses TRBV19 and TRBJ2-1; 9 nucleotides match TRBD2. CDR3 length: 16 amino acids. Losses at the gene ends were 1 base for V and 2 bases for J; bases not matched to a gene: 3. Germline loops: CDR1 LNHDA, CDR2 SQIVND (reference sequence).

This chain connects TRBV6-5 to TRBJ2-5; D is ambiguous. CDR3 size: 14 residues. Trimming shortened V by 2 bases and J by 4 bases, and 11 bases separated the two germline ends. CDR1 is MNHEY, CDR2 SVGAGI, per germline. The CDR3 DNA sequence: TGTGCCAGCAGTTACGGGATCGGTAGAGAGACCCAGTACTTC. This sequence encodes CASSYGIGRETQYF.

The chain is built from TRBV5-5 and TRBJ1-1, with TRBD1 matching 8 bases. The germline CDR1 and CDR2 sequences are SGHKS and YYEKEE (reference sequence). This CDR3 comprises 16 residues. The J segment lost 4 bases and the V segment lost 2 bases, leaving 10 bases of the junction unmatched. CDR3 region: CASSFFTGGSVTEAFF. CDR3 nucleotide sequence: TGTGCCAGCAGCTTTTTTACAGGGGGGAGCGTCACTGAAGCTTTCTTT. Drawing the rest from reference TRBV5-5 and TRBJ1-1, the complete variable domain is DAGVTQSPTHLIKTRGQQVTLRCSPISGHKSVSWYQQVLGQGPQFIFQYYEKEERGRGNFPDRFSARQFPNYSSELNVNALLLGDSALYLCASSFFTGGSVTEAFFGQGTRLTVV.

The J gene is TRBJ1-3, the V gene TRBV2, with D uncertain. Germline V lookup: CDR1 SNHLY, CDR2 FYNNEI. The V end lost 6 bases, the J end lost 0 bases, and 12 bases lay between the germline ends. This CDR3 spans 15 amino acids. CDR3 coding DNA: TGTGCCAGCAGGGAGGGTCCGTCCTCTGGAAACACCATATATTTT. Residues: CASREGPSSGNTIYF.

The chain uses TRBV7-9 and TRBJ1-1, with 7 nucleotides matching TRBD1. This CDR3 contains 12 residues. V shed 5 bases, J shed 5 bases, and the junction held 2 bases outside the gene matches. CDR1 SEHNR and CDR2 FQNEAQ come from the germline V gene (reference sequence). CDR3 in DNA: TGTGCCAGCAGCATACAGGGGACTGAAGCTTTCTTT. This encodes CASSIQGTEAFF.

The gene calls are TRBV2 and TRBJ2-5, with 11 bases aligning to TRBD1. The J segment lost 3 bases and the V segment lost 4 bases, leaving 13 bases of the junction unmatched. Germline CDR1 is SNHLY and CDR2 is FYNNEI. This CDR3 region has 18 residues. The CDR3 DNA reads TGTGCCAGCAGTGCTTTCCTTCCTAGGACAGGGGGCAAAGAGACCCAGTACTTC. This gives the protein CASSAFLPRTGGKETQYF.

The chain has TRBV7-9 and TRBJ2-2; tentative D call: TRBD2 (6 bases). Per the germline V gene, CDR1 is SEHNR and CDR2 is FQNEAQ (reference sequence). The length of the CDR3 is 16 residues. Trimming removed 1 base at V and 4 bases at J, with 13 bases between. The CDR3 protein is CASSLGVGGFTGELFF. The DNA for the CDR3 is TGTGCCAGCAGCTTAGGCGTTGGAGGGTTCACCGGGGAGCTGTTTTTT.

This chain connects TRBV3-1 (or the pseudogene TRBV3-2) to TRBJ1-5, with no clear D. V lost 0 bases and J 3 bases, leaving 3 bases between the germline ends. CDR3 length: 13 amino acids. The V gene's germline CDR1 is LGHDT and CDR2 YNNKEL (reference sequence). CDR3 in amino acids: CASSQDLNQPQHF. Here the CDR3 DNA reads TGTGCCAGCAGCCAAGATCTCAATCAGCCCCAGCATTTT.

The chain employs TRBV6-1 and TRBJ1-2; 7 bases agree with TRBD1. The germline gives CDR1 MNHNS, CDR2 SASEGT. Unmatched junction bases numbered 2, after V lost 0 bases and J lost 4 bases. The CDR3 covers 14 residues. CDR3 DNA: TGTGCCAGCAGTGAAGCGGGGACAGCCTATGGCTACACCTTC. Its protein product is CASSEAGTAYGYTF.

The CDR3 DNA is TGTGCTAGTGCCCTGGGCAGCAGTAACTATGGCTACACCTTC. It translates to CASALGSSNYGYTF. This sequence joins TRBV12-5 and TRBJ1-2; no definite D call. The germline CDR1 and CDR2 sequences are LGHNT and FRNRAP. This CDR3 contains 14 residues. The V end was cut by 7 bases, the J end by 1 base, with 13 bases between.

With respect to this clone: The identical CDR3 is also encoded by other nucleotide sequences in the sample. This chain uses TRBV12-3 or TRBV12-4 with TRBJ2-2; D call uncertain. This CDR3 comprises 11 residues. V was shortened by 3 bases and J by 8 bases, with 4 bases between the two germline ends. This CDR3 is CASSFLGELFF. CDR3 nucleotides: TGTGCCAGCAGTTTTCTTGGGGAGCTGTTTTTT.

CDR3 nucleotide sequence: TGTGCCAGCAGTTACGGAGAAATTATGGCTATAACTTTCTTT. The encoded protein is CASSYGEIMAITFF. This chain joins TRBV6-6 and TRBJ1-1; D unresolved. The V gene lost 2 bases and the J gene lost 12 bases, with 19 bases spanning the gap. CDR1 is MNHNY, CDR2 SVGAGI, per germline (reference sequence). The CDR3 has 14 amino acids.

J is TRBJ1-2 and V is TRBV3-1 (or the pseudogene TRBV3-2); D remains unclear. This CDR3 is built from 13 residues. Between the trimmed V and J ends, which lost 2 bases and 8 bases, there was a span of 12 bases. Germline lookup yields CDR1 LGHDT and CDR2 YNNKEL (reference sequence). The CDR3 region is CASSQNWVRGYTF. CDR3 nucleotide sequence: TGTGCCAGCAGCCAAAATTGGGTGAGGGGCTACACCTTC.